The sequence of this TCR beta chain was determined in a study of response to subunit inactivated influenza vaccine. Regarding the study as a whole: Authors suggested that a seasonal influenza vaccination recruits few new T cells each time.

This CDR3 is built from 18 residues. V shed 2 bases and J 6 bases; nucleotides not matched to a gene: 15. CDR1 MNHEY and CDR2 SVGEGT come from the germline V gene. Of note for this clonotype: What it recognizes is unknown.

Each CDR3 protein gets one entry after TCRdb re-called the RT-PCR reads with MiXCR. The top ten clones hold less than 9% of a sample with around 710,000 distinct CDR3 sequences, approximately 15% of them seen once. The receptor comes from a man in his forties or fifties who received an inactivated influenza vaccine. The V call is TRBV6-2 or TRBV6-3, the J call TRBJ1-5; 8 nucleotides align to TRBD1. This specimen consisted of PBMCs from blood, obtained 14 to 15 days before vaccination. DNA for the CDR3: TGTGCCAGCAGTTACCCCAGCTGGACCCAGGGGGCTGGTCAGCCCCAGCATTTT. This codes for CASSYPSWTQGAGQPQHF.